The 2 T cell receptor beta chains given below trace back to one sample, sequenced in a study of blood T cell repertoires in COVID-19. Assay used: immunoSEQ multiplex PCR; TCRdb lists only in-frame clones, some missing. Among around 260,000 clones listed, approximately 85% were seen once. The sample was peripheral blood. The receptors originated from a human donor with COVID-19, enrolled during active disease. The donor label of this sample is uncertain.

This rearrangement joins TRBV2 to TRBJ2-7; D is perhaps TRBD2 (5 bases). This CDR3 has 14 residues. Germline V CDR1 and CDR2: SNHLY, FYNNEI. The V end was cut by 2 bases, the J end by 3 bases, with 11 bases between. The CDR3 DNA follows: TGTGCCAGCAGTGAAAGGCGGGCGGTCTACGAGCAGTACTTC. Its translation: CASSERRAVYEQYF. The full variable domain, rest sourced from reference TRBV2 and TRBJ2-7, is EPEVTQTPSHQVTQMGQEVILRCVPISNHLYFYWYRQILGQKVEFLVSFYNNEISEKSEIFDDQFSVERPDGSNFTLKIRSTKLEDSAMYFCASSERRAVYEQYFGPGTRLTVT.

The CDR3 here is CASSFGDRGDTQYF. CDR3 DNA sequence: TGTGCCAGCAGCTTTGGGGACAGGGGGGATACGCAGTATTTT. The rearrangement links TRBV5-8 to TRBJ2-3; TRBD1 matches at 11 bases. CDR1 is SGHTS, CDR2 YDEGEE, per germline. V was clipped by 2 bases and J by 6 bases; unmatched bases: 2. The CDR3 has 14 amino acids. Complete variable domain (other parts from reference TRBV5-8 and TRBJ2-3): EAGVTQSPTHLIKTRGQQATLRCSPISGHTSVYWYQQALGLGLQFLLWYDEGEERNRGNFPPRFSGRQFPNYSSELNVNALELEDSALYLCASSFGDRGDTQYFGPGTRLTVL.